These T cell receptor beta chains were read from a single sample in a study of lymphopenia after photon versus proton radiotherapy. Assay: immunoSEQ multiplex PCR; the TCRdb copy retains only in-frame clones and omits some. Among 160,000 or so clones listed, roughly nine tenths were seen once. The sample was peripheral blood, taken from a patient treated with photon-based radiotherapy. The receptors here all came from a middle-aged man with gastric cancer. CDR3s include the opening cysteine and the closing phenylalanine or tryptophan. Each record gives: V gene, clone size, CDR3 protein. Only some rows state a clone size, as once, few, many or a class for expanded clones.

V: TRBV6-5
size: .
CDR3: CASSSRVTNEKLFF

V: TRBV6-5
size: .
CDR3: CASSLVGGKETQYF

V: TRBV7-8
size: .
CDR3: CASSPRDRGQEAFF

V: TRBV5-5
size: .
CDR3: CASSPVPPGQYGYTF

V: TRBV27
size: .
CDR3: CASSSGTGYNEQFF

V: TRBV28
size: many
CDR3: CASSLRTEVGTEAFF

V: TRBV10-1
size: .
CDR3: CASSEPGTGIYEQYF

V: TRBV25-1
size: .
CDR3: CASSEFSQETQYF

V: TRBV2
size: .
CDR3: CASTPEAGSYEQYF

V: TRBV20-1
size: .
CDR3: CSARYSTGYTF

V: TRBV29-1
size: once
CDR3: CSVDNRREGLNEQYF

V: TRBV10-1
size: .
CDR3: CASSVLGGPRNCYGYTF

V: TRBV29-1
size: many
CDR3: CSVEGLGYGYTF

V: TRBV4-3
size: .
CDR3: CASSHSEGLAGIYNEQFF

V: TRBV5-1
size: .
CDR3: CASSLATASSYEQYF

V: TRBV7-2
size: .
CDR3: CASTVGGPRGEQYF

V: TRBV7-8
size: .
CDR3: CASSFRTGGSEAFF

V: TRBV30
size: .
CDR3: CAWSALDSLNTEAFF

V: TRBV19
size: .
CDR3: CASSIGGTSGRARNEQFF

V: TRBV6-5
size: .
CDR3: CASKQFYGYTF

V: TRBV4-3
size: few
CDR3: CASSQESSVGNIQYF

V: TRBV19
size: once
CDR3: CASSGLADTGELFF

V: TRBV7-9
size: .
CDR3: CASSSYSNQPQHF